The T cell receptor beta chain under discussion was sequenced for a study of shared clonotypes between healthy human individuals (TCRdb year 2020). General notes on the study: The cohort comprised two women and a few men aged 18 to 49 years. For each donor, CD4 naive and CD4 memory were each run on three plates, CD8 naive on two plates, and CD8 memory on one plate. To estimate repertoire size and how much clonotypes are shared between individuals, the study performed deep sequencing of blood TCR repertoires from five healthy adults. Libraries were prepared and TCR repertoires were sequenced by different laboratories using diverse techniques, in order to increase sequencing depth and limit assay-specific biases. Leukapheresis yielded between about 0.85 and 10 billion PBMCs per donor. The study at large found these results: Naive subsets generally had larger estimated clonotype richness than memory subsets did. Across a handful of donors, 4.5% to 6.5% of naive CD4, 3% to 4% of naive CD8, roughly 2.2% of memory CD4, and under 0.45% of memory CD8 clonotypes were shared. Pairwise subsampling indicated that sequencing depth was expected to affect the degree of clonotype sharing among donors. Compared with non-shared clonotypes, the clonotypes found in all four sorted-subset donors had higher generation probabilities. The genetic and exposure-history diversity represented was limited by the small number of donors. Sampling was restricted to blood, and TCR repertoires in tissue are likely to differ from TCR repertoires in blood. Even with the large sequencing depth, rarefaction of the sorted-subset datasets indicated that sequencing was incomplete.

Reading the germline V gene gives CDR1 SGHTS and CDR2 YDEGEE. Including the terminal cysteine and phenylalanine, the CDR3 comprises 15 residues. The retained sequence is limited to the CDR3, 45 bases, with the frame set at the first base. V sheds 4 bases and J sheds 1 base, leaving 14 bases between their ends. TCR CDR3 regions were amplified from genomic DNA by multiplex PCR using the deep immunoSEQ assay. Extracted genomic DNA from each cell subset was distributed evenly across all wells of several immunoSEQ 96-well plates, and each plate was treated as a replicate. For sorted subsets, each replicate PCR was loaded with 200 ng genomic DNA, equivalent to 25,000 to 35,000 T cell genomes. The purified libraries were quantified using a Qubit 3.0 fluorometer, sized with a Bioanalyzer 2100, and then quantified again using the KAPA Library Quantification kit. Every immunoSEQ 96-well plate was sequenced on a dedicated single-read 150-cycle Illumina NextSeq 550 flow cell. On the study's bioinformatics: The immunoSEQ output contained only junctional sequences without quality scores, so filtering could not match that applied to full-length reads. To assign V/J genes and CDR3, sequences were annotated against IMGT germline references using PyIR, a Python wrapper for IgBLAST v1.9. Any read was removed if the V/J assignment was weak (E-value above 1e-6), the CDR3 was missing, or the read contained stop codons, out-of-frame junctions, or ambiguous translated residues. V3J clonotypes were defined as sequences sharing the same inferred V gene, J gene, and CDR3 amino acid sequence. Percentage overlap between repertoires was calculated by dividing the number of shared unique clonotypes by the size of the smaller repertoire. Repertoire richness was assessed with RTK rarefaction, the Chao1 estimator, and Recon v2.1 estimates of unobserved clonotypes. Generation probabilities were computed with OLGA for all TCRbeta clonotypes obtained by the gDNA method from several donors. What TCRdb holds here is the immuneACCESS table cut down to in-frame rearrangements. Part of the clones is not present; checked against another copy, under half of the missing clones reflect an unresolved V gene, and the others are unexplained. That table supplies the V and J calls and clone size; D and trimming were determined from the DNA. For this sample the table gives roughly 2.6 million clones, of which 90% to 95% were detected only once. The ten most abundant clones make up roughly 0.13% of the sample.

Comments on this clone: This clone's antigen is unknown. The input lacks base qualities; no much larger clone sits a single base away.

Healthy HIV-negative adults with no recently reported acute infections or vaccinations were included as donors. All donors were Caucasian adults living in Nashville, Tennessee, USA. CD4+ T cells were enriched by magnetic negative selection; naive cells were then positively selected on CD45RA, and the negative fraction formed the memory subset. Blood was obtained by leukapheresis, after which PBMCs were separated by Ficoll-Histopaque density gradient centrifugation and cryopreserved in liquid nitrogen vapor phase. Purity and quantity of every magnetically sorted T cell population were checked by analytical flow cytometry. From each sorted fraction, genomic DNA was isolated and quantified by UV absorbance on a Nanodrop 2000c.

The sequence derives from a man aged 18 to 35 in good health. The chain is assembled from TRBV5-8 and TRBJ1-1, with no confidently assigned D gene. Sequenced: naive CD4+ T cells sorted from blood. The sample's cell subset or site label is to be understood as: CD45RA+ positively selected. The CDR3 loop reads CASSPYRTGNTEAFF. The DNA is TGTGCCAGCAGCCCCTATCGAACTGGGAACACTGAAGCTTTCTTT.